Presented here are 23 T cell receptor beta chains from one specimen sequenced in a study of blood T cell repertoires in COVID-19. Produced via immunoSEQ multiplex PCR; TCRdb's table is partial and in-frame only. The table shows approximately 160,000 clones, with 65% to 85% occurring only once. Source material: peripheral blood. The source is a woman of 80 years or more with active or convalescent COVID-19.

This clone was recorded only once. The CDR3 region has the DNA TGTGCCAGCAGCTTTACAGGGGGATTCCAAGAGACCCAGTACTTC. Translated: CASSFTGGFQETQYF. The chain is built from TRBV11-2 and TRBJ2-5; 8 nucleotides agree with TRBD1. Per the germline V gene, CDR1 is SGHAT and CDR2 is FQNNGV. With V trimmed by 3 bases and J by 1 base, 4 bases remained unmatched. The CDR3 has 15 amino acids.

This clone occurred a few times. The chain couples TRBV6-5 to TRBJ2-7; tentatively, D is TRBD1 (6 bases). This CDR3 comprises 14 residues. Per the germline V gene, CDR1 is MNHEY and CDR2 is SVGAGI. V was trimmed by 1 base and J by 6 bases, leaving 13 bases between them. The CDR3: CASSYFQGTTEQYF. In DNA form, the CDR3 reads TGTGCCAGCAGTTACTTCCAGGGGACCACCGAGCAGTACTTC.

J is TRBJ1-5 and V is TRBV30; TRBD1 might be the D (6 bases). Germline V gene lookup returns CDR1 GTSNPN and CDR2 SVGIG (reference sequence). CDR3 length: 16 amino acids. With 5 bases removed from V and 5 bases from J, the gap between germline ends came to 22 bases. Written as DNA, the CDR3 is TGTGCCTGGCGTGGGGGGGGCAGGGGATTGGATCAGCCCCAGCATTTT. This codes for CAWRGGGRGLDQPQHF. The complete variable domain, with remaining parts taken from reference TRBV30 and TRBJ1-5, reads SQTIHQWPATLVQPVGSPLSLECTVEGTSNPNLYWYRQAAGRGLQLLFYSVGIGQISSEVPQNLSASRPQDRQFILSSKKLLLSDSGFYLCAWRGGGRGLDQPQHFGDGTRLSIL.

The chain recombines TRBV4-1 with TRBJ1-1, with 8 bases lining up with TRBD1. V was pared by 4 bases and J by 5 bases, with 3 bases of the junction left unmatched. Germline assignment: CDR1 MGHRA and CDR2 YSYEKL. This CDR3 has 13 residues. Written as DNA, the CDR3 is TGCGCCAGCAGCCTACGACAGGGGACTGAAGCTTTCTTT. It yields the protein CASSLRQGTEAFF.

The chain couples TRBV29-1 to TRBJ2-7, with 8 bases lining up with TRBD1. V lost 3 bases to trimming and J lost 2 bases; unmatched junction nucleotides: 3. The CDR3 loop spans 13 amino acids. Germline V gene data show CDR1 as SQVTM and CDR2 as ANQGSEA. Here the CDR3 reads CSVDGQGTYEQYF. The CDR3 nucleotides read TGCAGCGTTGACGGACAGGGCACCTACGAGCAGTACTTC.

This clone was recorded once. The rearrangement uses TRBV5-4 and TRBJ1-4; 7 bases match TRBD1. Germline lookup yields CDR1 SGHNT and CDR2 YYREEE (reference sequence). V lost 4 bases to trimming and J lost 7 bases; unmatched junction nucleotides: 10. CDR3 length equals 15 residues. The chain's CDR3 is CASSLGGGAGEKLFF. The CDR3 DNA reads TGTGCCAGCAGCCTAGGGGGCGGGGCTGGTGAAAAACTGTTTTTT.

V is TRBV27 and J is TRBJ1-5; 9 positions match TRBD1. This CDR3 spans 16 amino acids. In germline, CDR1 is MNHEY, CDR2 SMNVEV (reference sequence). J gave up 6 bases and V 2 bases, and 8 bases lay outside the gene matches. The CDR3 protein is CASSLGGDRATQPQHF. The CDR3 bases are TGTGCCAGCAGTTTAGGGGGGGACAGGGCGACTCAGCCCCAGCATTTT.

V usage is TRBV19 and J usage is TRBJ1-3; D is unresolved. There are 12 residues in the CDR3. Trimming pared 8 bases from V and 7 bases from J, leaving 12 bases between. The germline V gene has CDR1 LNHDA and CDR2 SQIVND (reference sequence). The CDR3 sequence: CASHLERNTIYF. In nucleotides, the CDR3 is TGTGCCAGTCATCTAGAGCGGAACACCATATATTTT.

V is TRBV3-1 (or the pseudogene TRBV3-2) and J is TRBJ2-3; 8 positions match TRBD2. This CDR3 region has 15 residues. Germline assignment: CDR1 LGHDT and CDR2 YNNKEL (reference sequence). The J segment lost 2 bases and the V segment lost 3 bases, leaving 4 bases of the junction unmatched. The CDR3 nucleotides read TGTGCCAGCAGCCAGCGCGGGGGGACCACAGATACGCAGTATTTT. Translating gives CASSQRGGTTDTQYF.

The V gene is TRBV25-1, the J gene TRBJ1-4; 10 positions match TRBD1. There are 15 residues in the CDR3. CDR1 is MGHDK, CDR2 SYGVNS, per germline. V shed 4 bases and J 7 bases; nucleotides not matched to a gene: 6. The CDR3 here is CASSARTGGGEKLFF. The CDR3 DNA reads as TGTGCCAGCAGTGCCCGGACAGGGGGAGGTGAAAAACTGTTTTTT.

The sample holds a few counts of this clone. This chain joins TRBV2 and TRBJ2-2, with TRBD1 as a possible D gene (6 bases). V lost 1 base and J lost 3, with 9 bases in between. The germline gives CDR1 SNHLY, CDR2 FYNNEI. This CDR3 has 15 residues. The CDR3 loop is CASSEGGRDTGELFF. The CDR3 region has the DNA TGTGCCAGCAGTGAAGGGGGGCGGGACACCGGGGAGCTGTTTTTT.

This clone has just one count. The chain has TRBV6-5 and TRBJ2-1; 8 positions match TRBD1. This CDR3 has 15 residues. V lost 6 bases and J lost 7; bases outside the gene matches: 11. Germline loops: CDR1 MNHEY, CDR2 SVGAGI. In DNA, the CDR3 is TGTGCCAGCAGCCAAATCCGGACAGGGATAAATGAGCAGTTCTTC. It codes for CASSQIRTGINEQFF.

The rearrangement joins TRBV11-3 to TRBJ2-1; D is perhaps TRBD2 (7 bases). This CDR3 contains 14 residues. Deletions cut 3 bases from V and 9 bases from J, with 15 bases between. Germline CDR1 reads SGHNT; CDR2 reads YENEEA. The CDR3 sequence is CASSLDSRGGEQFF. CDR3 sequence (DNA): TGTGCCAGCAGCTTGGACAGCCGCGGGGGTGAGCAGTTCTTC.

The V and J genes are TRBV6-2 or TRBV6-3 and TRBJ2-3, with 10 nucleotides matching TRBD1. Germline V gene data show CDR1 as MNHEY and CDR2 as SVGEGT. This CDR3 region has 16 residues. J was trimmed by 4 bases and V by 5 bases; bases with no gene match: 9. In nucleotides, the CDR3 is TGTGCCAGCAGTCCCGGGACAGGGGATGGCGCAGATACGCAGTATTTT. Residues: CASSPGTGDGADTQYF.

This chain connects TRBV7-9 to TRBJ1-2; D remains ambiguous. Trimming removed 5 bases from V and 8 bases from J, with 15 bases in between. This CDR3 spans 13 amino acids. CDR1 is SEHNR and CDR2 is FQNEAQ in the germline V gene (reference sequence). CDR3 in amino acids: CASSPPDGRGYTF. The DNA of the CDR3 is TGTGCCAGCAGCCCCCCGGACGGGAGAGGCTACACCTTC.

This chain joins TRBV14 and TRBJ1-6; 9 bases are shared with TRBD1. The CDR3 has 15 amino acids. V shed 4 bases, J shed 7 bases, and the junction held 5 bases outside the gene matches. The V gene's germline CDR1 is SGHDN and CDR2 FVKESK. The CDR3 nucleotides are TGTGCCAGCAGCCTCCGGGACAGGGTAAATTCACCCCTCCACTTT. Translated, it gives CASSLRDRVNSPLHF.

The gene calls are TRBV5-4 and TRBJ1-1; 8 positions agree with TRBD1. The CDR3 sequence is 15 residues long. V lost 4 bases and J lost 4; bases outside the gene matches: 9. CDR1 and CDR2 from the germline V gene are SGHNT and YYREEE (reference sequence). CDR3 protein: CASSLMGTGGTEAFF. The CDR3 nucleotides read TGTGCCAGCAGCCTAATGGGAACAGGGGGCACTGAAGCTTTCTTT.

This clone was detected once. CDR3 sequence: CASGSGHQLSYTF. DNA of the CDR3: TGTGCTAGTGGTTCGGGACACCAACTGAGCTACACCTTC. The chain combines TRBV12-5 with TRBJ1-2; possible D gene TRBD1, 6 bases. The CDR3 runs to 13 residues. Trimming removed 4 bases from V and 9 bases from J, with 15 bases in between. The germline V gene has CDR1 LGHNT and CDR2 FRNRAP.

The chain joins TRBV6-2 or TRBV6-3 to TRBJ1-5; D may be TRBD1 (5 bases). This CDR3 has 15 residues. Germline values: CDR1 MNHEY, CDR2 SVGEGT. Trimming shortened V by 3 bases and J by 3 bases, and 12 bases separated the two germline ends. The CDR3 reads CASSYGAGDNQPQHF. The CDR3 DNA is TGTGCCAGCAGTTATGGGGCAGGTGACAATCAGCCCCAGCATTTT.

The V call is TRBV21-1, the J call TRBJ1-2; the D call TRBD1 from the table was never checked on the DNA. TRBV21-1 corresponds to a pseudogene. The CDR3 sequence is 16 residues long. CDR3 residues: CASSSYDRGLFYGYTF. As DNA, the CDR3 is TGTGCCAGCAGCAGTTACGACAGGGGGCTCTTTTATGGCTACACCTTC.

The chain employs TRBV6-1 and TRBJ1-3; tentatively, D is TRBD1 (6 bases). CDR1 is MNHNS, CDR2 SASEGT, per germline. The CDR3 is 15 amino acids. V shed 2 bases and J shed 4 bases, with 12 bases lying between them. CDR3 nucleotides: TGTGCCAGCAGTGAACGGGGACAACCAGGAAACACCATATATTTT. Protein sequence: CASSERGQPGNTIYF.

Here the CDR3 reads CASKPGYGSYEQYF. The CDR3 region has the DNA TGTGCCAGCAAGCCAGGGTACGGATCCTACGAGCAGTACTTC. The chain links TRBV2 to TRBJ2-7, with a possible D match to TRBD1 (5 bases). There are 14 residues in the CDR3. V lost 7 bases and J 1 base, leaving 14 bases between the germline ends. CDR1 and CDR2 (germline): SNHLY, FYNNEI.

The genes are TRBV19 and TRBJ2-7; TRBD1 aligns across 7 bases. CDR3 length: 13 residues. Per the germline V gene, CDR1 is LNHDA and CDR2 is SQIVND (reference sequence). V shed 7 bases and J 4 bases; nucleotides not matched to a gene: 7. As DNA, the CDR3 is TGTGCCAGTACCAAATCACAGGGGTACGAGCAGTACTTC. Its translation is CASTKSQGYEQYF. The entire variable domain, with the rest obtained from reference TRBV19 and TRBJ2-7, is as follows: DGGITQSPKYLFRKEGQNVTLSCEQNLNHDAMYWYRQDPGQGLRLIYYSQIVNDFQKGDIAEGYSVSREKKESFPLTVTSAQKNPTAFYLCASTKSQGYEQYFGPGTRLTVT.